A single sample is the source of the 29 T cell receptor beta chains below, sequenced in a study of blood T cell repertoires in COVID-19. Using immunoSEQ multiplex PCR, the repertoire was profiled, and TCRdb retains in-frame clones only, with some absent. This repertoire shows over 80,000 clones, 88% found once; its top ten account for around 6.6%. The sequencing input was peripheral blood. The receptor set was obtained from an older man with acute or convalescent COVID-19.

CDR3 nucleotide sequence: TGTGCCAGCAGCCAACCCGACGCGGGGGCTGGAAACACCATATATTTT. It codes for CASSQPDAGAGNTIYF. The chain carries TRBV3-1 (or the pseudogene TRBV3-2) and TRBJ1-3, with D possibly TRBD1 on 5 matching bases. The CDR3 extends over 16 amino acids. Germline V gives CDR1 LGHDT, CDR2 YNNKEL (reference sequence). V was trimmed by 2 bases and J by 2 bases, leaving 13 bases between them.

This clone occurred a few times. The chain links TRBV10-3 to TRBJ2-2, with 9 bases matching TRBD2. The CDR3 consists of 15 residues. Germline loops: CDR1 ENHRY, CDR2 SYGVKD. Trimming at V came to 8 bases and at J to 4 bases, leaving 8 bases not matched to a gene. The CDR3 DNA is TGTGCCATCGGGGGGCTAGCGGGGTCCACCGGGGAGCTGTTTTTT. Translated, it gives CAIGGLAGSTGELFF.

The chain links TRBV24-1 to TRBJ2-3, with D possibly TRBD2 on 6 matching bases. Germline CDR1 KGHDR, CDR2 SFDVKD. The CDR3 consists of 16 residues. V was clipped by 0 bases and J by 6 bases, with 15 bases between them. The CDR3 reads CATSDLGAGKLDTQYF. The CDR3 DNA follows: TGTGCCACCAGTGATTTGGGTGCGGGAAAGCTGGATACGCAGTATTTT.

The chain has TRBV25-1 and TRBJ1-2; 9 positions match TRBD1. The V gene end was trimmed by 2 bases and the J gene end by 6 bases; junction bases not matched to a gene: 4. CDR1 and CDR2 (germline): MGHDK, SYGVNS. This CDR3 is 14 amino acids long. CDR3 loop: CASSERTGAHGYTF. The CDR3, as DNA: TGTGCCAGCAGTGAAAGGACAGGGGCTCATGGCTACACCTTC.

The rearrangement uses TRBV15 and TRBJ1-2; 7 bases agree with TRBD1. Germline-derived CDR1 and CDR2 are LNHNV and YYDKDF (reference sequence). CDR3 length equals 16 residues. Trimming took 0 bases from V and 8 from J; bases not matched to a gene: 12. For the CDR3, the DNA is TGTGCCACCAGCAGAGATCAGAGAGGGGGCACGGGAGGCTACACCTTC. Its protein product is CATSRDQRGGTGGYTF.

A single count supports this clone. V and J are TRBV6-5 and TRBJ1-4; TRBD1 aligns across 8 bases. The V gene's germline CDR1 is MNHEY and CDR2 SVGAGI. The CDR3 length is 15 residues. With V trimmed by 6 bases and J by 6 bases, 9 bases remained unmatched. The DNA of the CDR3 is TGTGCCAGCAGACGAGCGGACAGGGTGGATGAAAAACTGTTTTTT. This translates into CASRRADRVDEKLFF.

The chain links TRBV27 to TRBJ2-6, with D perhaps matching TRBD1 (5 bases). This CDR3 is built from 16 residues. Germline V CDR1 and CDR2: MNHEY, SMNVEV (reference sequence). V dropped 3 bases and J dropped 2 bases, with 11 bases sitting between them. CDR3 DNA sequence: TGTGCCAGCAGTTTCCTCCAGGGTGCTGGGGCCAACGTCCTGACTTTC. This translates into CASSFLQGAGANVLTF.

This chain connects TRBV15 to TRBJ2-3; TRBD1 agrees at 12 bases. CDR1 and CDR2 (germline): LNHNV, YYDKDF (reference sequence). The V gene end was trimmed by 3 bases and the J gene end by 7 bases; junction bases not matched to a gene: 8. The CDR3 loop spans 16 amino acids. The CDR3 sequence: CATSSIPGQGANTQYF. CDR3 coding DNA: TGTGCCACCAGCAGTATCCCGGGACAGGGGGCAAATACGCAGTATTTT.

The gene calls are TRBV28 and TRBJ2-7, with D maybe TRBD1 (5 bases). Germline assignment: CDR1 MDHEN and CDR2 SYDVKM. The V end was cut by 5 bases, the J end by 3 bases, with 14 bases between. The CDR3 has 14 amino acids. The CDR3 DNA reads TGTGCCAGCAGTAAAGGGGCAGTAAACTACGAGCAGTACTTC. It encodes CASSKGAVNYEQYF. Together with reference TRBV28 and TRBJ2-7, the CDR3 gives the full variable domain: DVKVTQSSRYLVKRTGEKVFLECVQDMDHENMFWYRQDPGLGLRLIYFSYDVKMKEKGDIPEGYSVSREKKERFSLILESASTNQTSMYLCASSKGAVNYEQYFGPGTRLTVT.

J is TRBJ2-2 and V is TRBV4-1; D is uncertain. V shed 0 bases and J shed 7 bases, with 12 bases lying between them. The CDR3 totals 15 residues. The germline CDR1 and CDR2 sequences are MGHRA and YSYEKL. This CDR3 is CASSQEFRVFGELFF. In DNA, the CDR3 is TGCGCCAGCAGCCAAGAGTTCCGGGTGTTCGGGGAGCTGTTTTTT.

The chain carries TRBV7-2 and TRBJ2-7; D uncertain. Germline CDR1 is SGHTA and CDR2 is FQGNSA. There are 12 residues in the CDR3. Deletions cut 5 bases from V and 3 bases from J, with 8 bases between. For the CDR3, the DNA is TGTGCCAGCAGCGACAAAATCTACGAGCAGTACTTC. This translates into CASSDKIYEQYF. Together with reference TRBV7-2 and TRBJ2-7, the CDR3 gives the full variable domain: GAGVSQSPSNKVTEKGKDVELRCDPISGHTALYWYRQSLGQGLEFLIYFQGNSAPDKSGLPSDRFSAERTGGSVSTLTIQRTQQEDSAVYLCASSDKIYEQYFGPGTRLTVT.

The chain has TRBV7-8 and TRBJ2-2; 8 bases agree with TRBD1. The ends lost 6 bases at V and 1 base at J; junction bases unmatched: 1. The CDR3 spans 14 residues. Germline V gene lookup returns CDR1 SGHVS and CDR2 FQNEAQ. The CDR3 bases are TGTGCCAGCAGGGACAGGGTGAACACCGGGGAGCTGTTTTTT. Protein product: CASRDRVNTGELFF.

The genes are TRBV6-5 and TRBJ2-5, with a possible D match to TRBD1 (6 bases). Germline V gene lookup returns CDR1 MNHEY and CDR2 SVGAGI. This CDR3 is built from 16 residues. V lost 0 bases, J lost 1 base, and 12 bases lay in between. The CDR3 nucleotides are TGTGCCAGCAGTTACTCGTTCTGGGACACCCAAGAGACCCAGTACTTC. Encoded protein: CASSYSFWDTQETQYF.

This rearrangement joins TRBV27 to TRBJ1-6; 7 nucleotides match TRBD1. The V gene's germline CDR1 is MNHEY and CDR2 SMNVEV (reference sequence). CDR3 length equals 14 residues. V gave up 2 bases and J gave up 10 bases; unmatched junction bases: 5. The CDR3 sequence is CASSLDRVGSPLHF. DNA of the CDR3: TGTGCCAGCAGTTTAGACAGGGTTGGGTCACCCCTCCACTTT.

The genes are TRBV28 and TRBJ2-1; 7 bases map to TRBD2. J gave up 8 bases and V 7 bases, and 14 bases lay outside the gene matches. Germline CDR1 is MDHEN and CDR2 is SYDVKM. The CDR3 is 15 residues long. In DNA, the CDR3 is TGTGCCAGCACCAGACTGGCGGGAGCGTTCGATGAGCAGTTCTTC. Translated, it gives CASTRLAGAFDEQFF.

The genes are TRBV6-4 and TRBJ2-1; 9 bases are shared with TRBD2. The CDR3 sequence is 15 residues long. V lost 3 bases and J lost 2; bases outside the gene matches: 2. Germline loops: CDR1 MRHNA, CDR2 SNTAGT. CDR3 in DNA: TGTGCCAGCAGTGAGGCTAGCGGGACCTACAATGAGCAGTTCTTC. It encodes CASSEASGTYNEQFF.

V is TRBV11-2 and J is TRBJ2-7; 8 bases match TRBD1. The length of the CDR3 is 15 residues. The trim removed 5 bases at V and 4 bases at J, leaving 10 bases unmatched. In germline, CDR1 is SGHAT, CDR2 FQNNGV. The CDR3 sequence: CASSKRQGLEYEQYF. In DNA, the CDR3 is TGTGCCAGCAGCAAGCGACAGGGGTTAGAGTACGAGCAGTACTTC.

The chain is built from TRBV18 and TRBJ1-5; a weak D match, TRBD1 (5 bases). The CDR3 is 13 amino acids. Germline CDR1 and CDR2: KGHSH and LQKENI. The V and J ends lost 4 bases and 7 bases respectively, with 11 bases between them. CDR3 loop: CASSHGGDQPQHF. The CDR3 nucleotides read TGTGCCAGCTCACACGGAGGGGACCAGCCCCAGCATTTT.

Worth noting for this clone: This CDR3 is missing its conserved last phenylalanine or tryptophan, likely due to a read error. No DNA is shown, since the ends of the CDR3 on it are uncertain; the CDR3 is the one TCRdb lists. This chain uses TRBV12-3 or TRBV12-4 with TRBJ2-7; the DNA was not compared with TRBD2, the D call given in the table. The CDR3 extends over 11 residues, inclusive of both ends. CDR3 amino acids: CASSPGRGLEY.

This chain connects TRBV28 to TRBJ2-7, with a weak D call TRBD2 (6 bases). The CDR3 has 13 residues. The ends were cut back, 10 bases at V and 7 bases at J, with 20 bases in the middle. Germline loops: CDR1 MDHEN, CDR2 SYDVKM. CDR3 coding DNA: TGTGCCACCCCGGGACTCGGGGCAGGTGAGCAGTACTTC. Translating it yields CATPGLGAGEQYF.

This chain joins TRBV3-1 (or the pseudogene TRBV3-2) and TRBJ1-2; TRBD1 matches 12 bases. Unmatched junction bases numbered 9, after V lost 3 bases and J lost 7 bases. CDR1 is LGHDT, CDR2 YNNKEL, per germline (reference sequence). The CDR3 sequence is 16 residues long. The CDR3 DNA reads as TGTGCCAGCAGCCATAAAATGGGACAGGGGGCATCTGGCTACACCTTC. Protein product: CASSHKMGQGASGYTF.

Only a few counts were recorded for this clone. Here the CDR3 reads CASSKERVNSYEQYF. The CDR3 nucleotides read TGTGCCAGTAGTAAAGAGCGGGTAAACTCCTACGAGCAGTACTTC. The rearrangement uses TRBV19 and TRBJ2-7; TRBD2 is a possible D gene (6 bases). CDR1 is LNHDA, CDR2 SQIVND, per germline (reference sequence). This CDR3 is 15 amino acids long. V lost 4 bases and J lost 0, with 13 bases in between.

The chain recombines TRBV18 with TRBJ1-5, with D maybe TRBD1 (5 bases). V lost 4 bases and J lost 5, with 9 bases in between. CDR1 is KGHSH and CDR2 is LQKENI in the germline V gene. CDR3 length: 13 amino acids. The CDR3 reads CASSHGGYQPQHF. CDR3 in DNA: TGTGCCAGCTCACACGGGGGGTATCAGCCCCAGCATTTT. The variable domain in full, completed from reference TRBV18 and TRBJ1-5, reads NAGVMQNPRHLVRRRGQEARLRCSPMKGHSHVYWYRQLPEEGLKFMVYLQKENIIDESGMPKERFSAEFPKEGPSILRIQQVVRGDSAAYFCASSHGGYQPQHFGDGTRLSIL.

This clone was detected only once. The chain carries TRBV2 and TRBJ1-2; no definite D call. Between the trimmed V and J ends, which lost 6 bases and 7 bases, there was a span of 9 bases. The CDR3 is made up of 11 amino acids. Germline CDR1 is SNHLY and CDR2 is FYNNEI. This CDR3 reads CASSPVFGYTF. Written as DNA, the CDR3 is TGTGCCAGCAGCCCCGTTTTTGGCTACACCTTC. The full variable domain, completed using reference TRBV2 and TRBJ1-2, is EPEVTQTPSHQVTQMGQEVILRCVPISNHLYFYWYRQILGQKVEFLVSFYNNEISEKSEIFDDQFSVERPDGSNFTLKIRSTKLEDSAMYFCASSPVFGYTFGSGTRLTVV.

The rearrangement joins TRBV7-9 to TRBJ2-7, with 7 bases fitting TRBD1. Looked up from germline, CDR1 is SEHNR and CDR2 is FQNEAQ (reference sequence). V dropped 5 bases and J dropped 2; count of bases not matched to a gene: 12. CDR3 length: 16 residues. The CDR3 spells CASSPQGSPGPYEQYF. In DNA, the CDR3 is TGTGCCAGCAGCCCACAGGGGTCCCCAGGTCCCTACGAGCAGTACTTC. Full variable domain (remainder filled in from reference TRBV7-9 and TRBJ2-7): DTGVSQNPRHKITKRGQNVTFRCDPISEHNRLYWYRQTLGQGPEFLTYFQNEAQLEKSRLLSDRFSAERPKGSFSTLEIQRTEQGDSAMYLCASSPQGSPGPYEQYFGPGTRLTVT.

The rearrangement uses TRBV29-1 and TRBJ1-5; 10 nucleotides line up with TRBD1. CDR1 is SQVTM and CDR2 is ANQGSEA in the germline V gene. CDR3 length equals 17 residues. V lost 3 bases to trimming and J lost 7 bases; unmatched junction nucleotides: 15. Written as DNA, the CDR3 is TGCAGCGTTGAGCCCCGACCAGACAGGGGGCAGGAGCAGCCCCAGCATTTT. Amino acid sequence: CSVEPRPDRGQEQPQHF.

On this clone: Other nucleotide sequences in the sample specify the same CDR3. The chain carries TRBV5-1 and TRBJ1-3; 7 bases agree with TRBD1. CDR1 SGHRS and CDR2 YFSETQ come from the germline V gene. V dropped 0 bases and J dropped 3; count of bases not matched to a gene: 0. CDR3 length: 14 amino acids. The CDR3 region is CASSLAGGGNTIYF. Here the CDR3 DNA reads TGCGCCAGCAGCTTGGCAGGGGGTGGAAACACCATATATTTT.

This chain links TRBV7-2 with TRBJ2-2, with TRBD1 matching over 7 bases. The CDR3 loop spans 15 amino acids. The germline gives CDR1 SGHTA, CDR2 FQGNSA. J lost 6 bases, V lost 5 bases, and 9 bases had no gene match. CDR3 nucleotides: TGTGCCAGCAGCATCCCGACAGGGCATGCCGGGGAGCTGTTTTTT. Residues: CASSIPTGHAGELFF.

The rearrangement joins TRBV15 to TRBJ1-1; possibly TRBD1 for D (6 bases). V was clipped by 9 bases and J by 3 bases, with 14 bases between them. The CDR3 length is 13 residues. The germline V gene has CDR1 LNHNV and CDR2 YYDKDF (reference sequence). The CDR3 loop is CATGLDRHTEAFF. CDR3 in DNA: TGTGCCACGGGCCTCGACAGGCACACTGAAGCTTTCTTT.